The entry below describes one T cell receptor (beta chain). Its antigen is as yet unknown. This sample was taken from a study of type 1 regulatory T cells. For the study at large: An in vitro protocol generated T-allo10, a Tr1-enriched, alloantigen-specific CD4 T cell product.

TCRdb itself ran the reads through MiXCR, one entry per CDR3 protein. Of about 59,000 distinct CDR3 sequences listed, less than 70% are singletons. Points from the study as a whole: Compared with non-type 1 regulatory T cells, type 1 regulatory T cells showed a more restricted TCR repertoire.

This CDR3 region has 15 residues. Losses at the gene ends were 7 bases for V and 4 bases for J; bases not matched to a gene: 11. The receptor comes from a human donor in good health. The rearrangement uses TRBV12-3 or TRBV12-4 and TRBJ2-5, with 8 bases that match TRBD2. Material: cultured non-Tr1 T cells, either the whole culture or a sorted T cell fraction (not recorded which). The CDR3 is CASTTSRLALETQYF. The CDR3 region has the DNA TGTGCCAGCACCACTAGTAGACTAGCGCTAGAGACCCAGTACTTC.